This TCR beta chain is drawn from a study of regulatory T cells in long-lasting Graves disease (dated by TCRdb to 2020 to 2023). Some background on the complete study: Antithyroid drugs had been taken for less than 3 months by newly diagnosed Graves' disease patients. A total of some 35 samples underwent TCR sequencing, from roughly 13 patients with persistent Graves' disease and 20 patients with newly diagnosed Graves' disease. The study was registered as a clinical trial and conducted in China. Persistent Graves' disease patients were compared with newly diagnosed Graves' disease patients by peripheral blood TCR sequencing and RNA sequencing. Paper-wide results and their limitations: Patients with persistent disease shared more public clonotypes (approximately 2,500) than newly diagnosed patients did (around 930). Peripheral blood alone was examined, since thyroid tissue, which constituted the primary lesion, could not be accessed. Sequencing and analysis were restricted to the TCR beta chain. Lower TCR Shannon entropy and fewer highly expanded clones were observed in persistent Graves' disease patients than in newly diagnosed patients, which suggested clonal expansion. The authors acknowledged the small sample size as a limitation that may reduce accuracy.

The library was produced with multiplex PCR. TCRdb names Illumina HiSeq 4000 as the instrument used. TCR beta libraries were built with iRepertoire HTBI primers and Arm-PCR amplification of CDR3 regions. Before sequencing, the PCR products underwent gel purification. The authors' pipeline ran thus. Gene usage analysis of CDR3 amino acid clonotypes relied on the roughly 60 TRBV and around 14 TRBJ segments identified across samples. COPE and FqMerger were used to merge the filtered high-quality paired reads into contigs. Contigs were aligned with BLAST to IMGT TRBV, TRBD and TRBJ reference genes, and CDR3 was defined per IMGT. Any clonotype with a frequency above 0.1% was counted as a highly expanded clone. Repertoire diversity was measured by Shannon entropy, and V-J evenness by the Gini coefficient. A clonotype found in more than one individual was treated as public. TCRdb passed the public sequencing reads through fastp at Q25 and MiXCR, retaining productive beta sequences. Entries are consolidated by CDR3 protein sequence, retaining the most common genes and DNA. The V and J calls and clone size are TCRdb's, not the authors'. This sample has roughly 560,000 distinct CDR3 sequences in its table, and about 16% of those were observed once. The ten largest clones add up to around 25% of the sample.

The sample's time point label, in plain terms: newly diagnosed GD, antithyroid drugs for less than 3 months. For both TCR sequencing and RNA sequencing, RNA was extracted from PBMCs using TRIzol. The diagnosis of Graves' disease followed American Thyroid Association guidelines. Patients for the study were recruited at an endocrinology department in Xi'an, China. Each patient gave 7.5 to 10 milliliters of peripheral blood, collected in an EDTA anticoagulant tube. Ficoll Paque Plus density gradient separation was used to isolate PBMCs, and no further T cell sorting was performed. An Agilent 2100 Bioanalyzer and agarose gel were used to assess RNA quality, and a NanoDrop 2000 was used to measure RNA concentration. This clonotype was picked up many times. The antigen this receptor binds is unknown. No base-level quality is on record; no much larger clone is a single base apart. The same data also contributed to another study, on T cells in Graves' hyperthyroidism and ophthalmopathy. As that second paper reports: Graves' hyperthyroidism was defined as stable when no progression to ophthalmopathy occurred over 18 months of follow-up. Hyperthyroidism patients were newly diagnosed, had a disease duration of under 2 months, and were aged 18 to 65 years. Any patient with an uncontrolled infection, another autoimmune disease, pregnancy or lactation was excluded. Diagnoses were based on clinical symptoms, serum thyroxine and TRAb, thyroid ultrasound and orbital computed tomography. The first round of RT-PCR for the TCR CDR3 was performed with the HTBI primer set and the Qiagen OneStep RT-PCR kit. Most expanded thyroid clonotypes (frequency above 0.001) were also found in blood, which suggests that blood repertoires may mirror thyroid immune responses. A model built on a 13 V-J signature distinguished ophthalmopathy from stable hyperthyroidism, reaching about 89% sensitivity and about 81% specificity in cross-validation and 80%/75% in testing. In validation, the model predicted progression to ophthalmopathy a median of approximately 6.3 months before onset, with about 64% sensitivity and more than 72% specificity. TCR V-J signatures able to tell the groups apart were searched for in a discovery cohort of 90 to 100 patients, of whom around 42 had Graves' ophthalmopathy and 57 had stable Graves' hyperthyroidism. An independent validation cohort of some 18 hyperthyroidism patients and some 15 patients who later progressed to ophthalmopathy tested prospective prediction of ophthalmopathy. The approximately 97 discovery patients were randomly divided into training and test sets at a 7:3 ratio. In roughly six Graves' hyperthyroidism patients, the study also compared T-cell repertoires from thyroid tissue with T-cell repertoires from blood. Following sampling, methimazole starting at 30 mg daily was given to hyperthyroidism patients, and high-dose intravenous methylprednisolone was given to ophthalmopathy patients. The libraries were constructed in a second round of multiplex PCR and then size-selected and purified. Sequencing of the libraries was done on an Illumina HiSeq2000 using paired-end 100 bp reads. SOAPnuke was used to process the raw data, removing reads that contained adapters or uncalled bases, had a mean Phred below 15, or lacked an exact match to the constant primer or identifier. COPE v1.2.5 was used to merge the high-quality paired reads, and each unique nucleotide sequence was defined as a clonotype. MiTCR v1.1 was used to align clonotypes to the IMGT TRBV, TRBD and TRBJ reference segments. The analysis was restricted to V-J combinations with a frequency above 0.0001, which together covered around 99% of the repertoires. A TCS score was defined as the ratio between F50 (clonal expansion) and ExV (chaos), using BLOSUM62-based TCRdist between CDR3 peptides within each V-J. Welch's t-statistics and random forest reduced approximately 520 V-J features to about 13, which were used in a naive Bayes classifier (R e1071). No statistical method was used to set the sample size in advance, and investigators knew the group allocation. TCR Vbeta CDR3 sequencing of 120 to 150 peripheral blood samples (under 45 ophthalmopathy, about 74 hyperthyroidism and some 17 progressor patients) is reported in the paper.

The source was peripheral blood mononuclear cells (PBMCs), collected at new diagnosis, from a patient treated with antithyroid drugs. The clonotype comes from a woman aged 35-65 years with Graves disease. Donor details come from another sample of the same person, matched by shared clones.

The DNA sequence follows: TGTGCCAGCAGCTTTGGGCTGAATCAAGTCGACACCGGGGAGCTGTTTTTT. It is translated as CASSFGLNQVDTGELFF. This sequence uses TRBV5-6 and TRBJ2-2; there is no confident call for the D gene. V loses 2 bases, J loses 3 bases, and the germline ends lie 17 bases apart. The CDR3 numbers 17 residues from cysteine through phenylalanine. Of the read, only the CDR3 DNA is kept; its 51 bases are in frame from base 1. Taken from the germline V gene, the CDR1 and CDR2 loops are SGHDT and YYEEEE.